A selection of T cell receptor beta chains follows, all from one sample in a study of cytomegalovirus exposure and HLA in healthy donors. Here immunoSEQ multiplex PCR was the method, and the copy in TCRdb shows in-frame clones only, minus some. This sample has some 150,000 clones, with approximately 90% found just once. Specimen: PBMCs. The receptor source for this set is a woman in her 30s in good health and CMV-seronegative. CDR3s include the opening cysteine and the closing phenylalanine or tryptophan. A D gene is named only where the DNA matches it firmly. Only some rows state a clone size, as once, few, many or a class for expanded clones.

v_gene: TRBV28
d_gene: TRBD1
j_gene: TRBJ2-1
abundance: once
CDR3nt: TGTGCCAGCACCCAGGACAGGGGCTACTACAATGAGCAGTTCTTC
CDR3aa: CASTQDRGYYNEQFF

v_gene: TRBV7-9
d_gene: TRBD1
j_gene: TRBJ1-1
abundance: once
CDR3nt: TGTGCCAGCAGCGTCTACAGGGGGCCGAACACTGAAGCTTTCTTT
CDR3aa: CASSVYRGPNTEAFF

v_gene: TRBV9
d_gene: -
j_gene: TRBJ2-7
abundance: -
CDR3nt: TGTGCCAGCAGCCTAGGGGGGGGGAGCTACGAGCAGTACTTC
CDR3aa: CASSLGGGSYEQYF

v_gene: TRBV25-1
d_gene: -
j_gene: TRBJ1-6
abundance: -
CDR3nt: TGTGCCAGCAGTGGCAGGGTAAATTCACCCCTCCACTTT
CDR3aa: CASSGRVNSPLHF

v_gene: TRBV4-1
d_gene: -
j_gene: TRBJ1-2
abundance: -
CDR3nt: TGCGCCAGCAGCCAAGCCGTGCTCCCCAGGCGGGATGGCTACACCTTC
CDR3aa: CASSQAVLPRRDGYTF

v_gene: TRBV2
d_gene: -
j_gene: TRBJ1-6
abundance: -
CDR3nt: TGTGCGAGCATGGAGGCCCCCGGATATAATTCACCCCTCCACTTT
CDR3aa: CASMEAPGYNSPLHF

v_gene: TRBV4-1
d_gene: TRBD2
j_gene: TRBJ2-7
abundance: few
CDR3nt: TGTGCCAGCAGCCAAGTAACTAGCGGAGAGGCCTACGAGCAGTACTTC
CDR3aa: CASSQVTSGEAYEQYF

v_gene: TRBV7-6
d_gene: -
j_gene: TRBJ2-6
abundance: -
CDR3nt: TGTGCCAGCAGCTCCGTCTCTGGGGCCAACGTCCTGACTTTC
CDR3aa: CASSSVSGANVLTF

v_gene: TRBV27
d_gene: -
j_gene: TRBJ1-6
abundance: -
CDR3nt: TGTGCCAGCAGGTCCCCGTACTCAAATTCACCCCTCCACTTT
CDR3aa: CASRSPYSNSPLHF

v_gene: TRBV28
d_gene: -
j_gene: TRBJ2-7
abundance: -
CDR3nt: TGTGCCAGCAGCTCCGCGGGGGCTAGGCCGCGCGCCGAGCAGTACTTC
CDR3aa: CASSSAGARPRAEQYF

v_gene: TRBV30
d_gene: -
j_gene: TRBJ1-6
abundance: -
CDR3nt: TGTGCCTGGTCATCAGGGAATCATTCACCCCTCCACTTT
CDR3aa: CAWSSGNHSPLHF

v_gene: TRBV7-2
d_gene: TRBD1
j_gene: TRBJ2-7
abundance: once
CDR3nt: TGTGCCAGCAGCTCAACAGGGGGTTCGTACGAGCAGTACTTC
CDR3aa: CASSSTGGSYEQYF

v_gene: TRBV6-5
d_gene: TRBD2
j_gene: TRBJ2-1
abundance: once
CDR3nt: TGTGCCAGCAGCGCACGTCTAGCGGGCAATGAGCAGTTCTTC
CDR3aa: CASSARLAGNEQFF

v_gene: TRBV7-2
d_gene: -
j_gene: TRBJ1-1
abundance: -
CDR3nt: TGTGCCAGCAGCTTAGTCCTAGCGGCCACTGAAGCTTTCTTT
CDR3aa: CASSLVLAATEAFF

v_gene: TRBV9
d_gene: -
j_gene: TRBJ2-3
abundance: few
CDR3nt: TGTGCCAGCGGAGCGGGCCCCTACACAGATACGCAGTATTTT
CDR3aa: CASGAGPYTDTQYF

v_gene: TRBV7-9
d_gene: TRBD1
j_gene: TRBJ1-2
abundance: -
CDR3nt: TGTGCCAGCAGCGGGGGACAGGGGGCTATCTATGGCTACACCTTC
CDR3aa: CASSGGQGAIYGYTF

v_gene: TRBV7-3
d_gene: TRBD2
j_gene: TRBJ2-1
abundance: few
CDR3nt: TGTGCCAGCAGCTCAAGCGGGAGTCACAATGAGCAGTTCTTC
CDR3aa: CASSSSGSHNEQFF

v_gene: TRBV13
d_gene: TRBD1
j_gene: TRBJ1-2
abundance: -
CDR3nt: TGTGCCAGCAGGCGGGACAGGGGTGGCTACACCTTC
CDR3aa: CASRRDRGGYTF

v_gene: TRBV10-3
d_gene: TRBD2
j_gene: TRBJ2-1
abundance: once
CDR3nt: TGTGCCATCTCCGGGACTAGCGGGAGTAGTGAGCAGTTCTTC
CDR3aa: CAISGTSGSSEQFF

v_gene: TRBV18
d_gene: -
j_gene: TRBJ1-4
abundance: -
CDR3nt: TGTGCCAGCTCACCTAGCAGAATTGCAACTAATGAAAAACTGTTTTTT
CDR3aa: CASSPSRIATNEKLFF

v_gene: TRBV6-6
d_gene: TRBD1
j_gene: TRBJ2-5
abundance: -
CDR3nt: TGTGCCAGCAGCGGCAGGGACAGGTCACAAGAGACCCAGTACTTC
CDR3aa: CASSGRDRSQETQYF

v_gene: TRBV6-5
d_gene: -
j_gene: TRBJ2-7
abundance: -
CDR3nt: TGTGCCAGCAGCCGACGGGAAGCAGGCGAGCAGTACTTC
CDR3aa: CASSRREAGEQYF

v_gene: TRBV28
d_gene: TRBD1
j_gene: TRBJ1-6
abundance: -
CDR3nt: TGTGCCAGCAGTTTTATGGACAGGGATAGGTATAATTCACCCCTCCACTTT
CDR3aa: CASSFMDRDRYNSPLHF

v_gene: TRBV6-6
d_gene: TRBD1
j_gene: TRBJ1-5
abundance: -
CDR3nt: TGTGCCAGCAGAGAACAGGGGGAGAGTCAGCCCCAGCATTTT
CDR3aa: CASREQGESQPQHF

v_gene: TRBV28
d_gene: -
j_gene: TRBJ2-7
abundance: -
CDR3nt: TGTGCCAGCAGTGTCGGACAGTTTTCCTACGAGCAGTACTTC
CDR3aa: CASSVGQFSYEQYF

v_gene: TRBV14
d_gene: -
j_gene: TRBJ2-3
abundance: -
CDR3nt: TGTGCCAGCAGCCAAGATCCGGGACTCCGCACAGATACGCAGTATTTT
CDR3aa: CASSQDPGLRTDTQYF

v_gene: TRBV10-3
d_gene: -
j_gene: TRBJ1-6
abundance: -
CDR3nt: TGTGCCAGCGCCGGGTCTTGGTTTCGCGATTCACCCCTCCACTTT
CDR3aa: CASAGSWFRDSPLHF

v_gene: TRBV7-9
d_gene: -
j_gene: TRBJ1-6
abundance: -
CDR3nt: TGTGCCAGCAGCCCACAGGTTGTCGGTTCACCCCTCCACTTT
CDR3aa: CASSPQVVGSPLHF